These 14 T cell receptor beta chains were sequenced from one sample in a study of molecular identifiers for immune sequencing clone quantification. Each CDR3 protein gets one entry after TCRdb re-called the PCR reads with MiXCR. The table lists about 40,000 distinct CDR3 sequences, 15% to 20% of them singletons. The sample taken for sequencing was naive CD8+ T cells from blood, with Jurkat cell RNA spiked in. Subset reported: FACS-sorted CD8+CD4-CCR7+CD45RA+ naive T cells. These receptors were obtained from a human donor in good health. Some libraries in this study had Jurkat cell RNA spiked in.

This clonotype appeared many times. The gene calls are TRBV5-4 and TRBJ2-1; D unresolved. This CDR3 region has 11 residues. With 2 bases removed from V and 6 bases from J, the gap between germline ends came to 3 bases. Germline V gene sequence: CDR1 SGHNT, CDR2 YYREEE (reference sequence). The CDR3 bases are TGTGCCAGCAGCTTAAGCAATGAGCAGTTCTTC. Amino acid sequence: CASSLSNEQFF.

This clonotype was seen repeatedly, ten times or more. This chain connects TRBV4-1 to TRBJ2-7; 9 bases align to TRBD2. V lost 1 base to trimming and J lost 5 bases; unmatched junction nucleotides: 6. The CDR3 loop spans 15 amino acids. Germline V gene data show CDR1 as MGHRA and CDR2 as YSYEKL. This chain's CDR3 is CASSQAPSGIDEQYF. The CDR3 DNA reads as TGCGCCAGCAGCCAAGCACCTAGCGGGATAGACGAGCAGTACTTC.

This clonotype was recorded a few times. This chain joins TRBV28 and TRBJ1-5; D is possibly TRBD1 (6 bases). The CDR3 covers 16 residues. The germline V gene encodes CDR1 MDHEN and CDR2 SYDVKM. V gave up 9 bases and J gave up 4 bases, with 22 bases separating them. CDR3 nucleotide sequence: TGTGCCAGTTCTCAGGGGACACCCGAAGTAAATCAGCCCCAGCATTTT. Translating it yields CASSQGTPEVNQPQHF.

In this sample, this clonotype turned up many times. This chain joins TRBV6-2 or TRBV6-3 and TRBJ2-1; D perhaps matches TRBD2 (5 bases). The CDR3 spans 12 residues. The germline V gene encodes CDR1 MNHEY and CDR2 SVGEGT. V was pared by 2 bases and J by 13 bases, with 12 bases between. CDR3 coding DNA: TGTGCCAGCAGTTACAAGGGAGACCACCAGTTCTTC. Translation: CASSYKGDHQFF.

This clonotype was observed at least ten times. The CDR3 coding sequence is TGTGCCAGCAGCGCGGGACAGGCGGGTACTGAAGCTTTCTTT. Translating it yields CASSAGQAGTEAFF. The rearrangement uses TRBV9 and TRBJ1-1; 8 bases are a match to TRBD1. The germline gives CDR1 SGDLS, CDR2 YYNGEE. This CDR3 has 14 residues. With 3 bases clipped from V and 5 bases from J, the junction kept 6 bases outside the gene matches.

The chain combines TRBV6-5 with TRBJ2-3; 8 nucleotides agree with TRBD1. The CDR3 contains 18 residues. Germline CDR1 reads MNHEY; CDR2 reads SVGAGI. V shed 1 base and J 0 bases; nucleotides not matched to a gene: 9. CDR3 nucleotides: TGTGCCAGCAGTTACTGGAGAGGGACAGGTTCTAGCACAGATACGCAGTATTTT. It translates to CASSYWRGTGSSTDTQYF.

This clonotype appeared many times. The chain employs TRBV18 and TRBJ2-2, with 9 bases that match TRBD1. The V gene's germline CDR1 is KGHSH and CDR2 LQKENI. CDR3 length: 16 residues. Germline trimming cut 3 bases from V and 5 bases from J; bases unmatched to any gene: 7. The CDR3 bases are TGTGCCAGCTCACCCCCTGGGACAGGGCGGACCGGGGAGCTGTTTTTT. Amino acids: CASSPPGTGRTGELFF.

This rearrangement joins TRBV20-1 to TRBJ2-2; tentative D call: TRBD2 (7 bases). Between the trimmed V and J ends, which lost 6 bases and 5 bases, there was a span of 13 bases. Germline CDR1 is DFQATT and CDR2 is SNEGSKA (reference sequence). CDR3 length: 13 amino acids. The CDR3 spells CSARGRGTGELFF. In DNA, the CDR3 is TGCAGTGCCCGGGGGAGGGGGACCGGGGAGCTGTTTTTT.

This chain joins TRBV29-1 and TRBJ1-1; no clear D. Trimming left V 0 bases short and J 6 bases short, with 8 bases between. The CDR3 is 12 residues long. Per the germline V gene, CDR1 is SQVTM and CDR2 is ANQGSEA. CDR3 protein: CSVEDSKSEAFF. In DNA form, the CDR3 reads TGCAGCGTTGAAGATTCTAAGTCTGAAGCTTTCTTT.

This clonotype is categorized as medium-sized. The rearrangement uses TRBV7-6 and TRBJ1-2, with TRBD1 matching over 10 bases. Trimming at V came to 4 bases and at J to 8 bases, leaving 22 bases not matched to a gene. The CDR3 consists of 19 residues. Germline V CDR1 and CDR2: SGHVS, FNYEAQ. CDR3 amino acids: CASSSQPQDRGRPASGYTF. The CDR3 DNA sequence: TGTGCCAGCAGCTCCCAACCTCAAGACAGGGGGCGCCCTGCCAGCGGCTACACCTTC.

This clonotype occurred many times. The chain uses TRBV28 and TRBJ2-6, with D hard to call. The CDR3 consists of 16 residues. Deletions cut 3 bases from V and 2 bases from J, with 11 bases between. Germline CDR1 MDHEN, CDR2 SYDVKM. CDR3 amino acids: CASSLRRLPGANVLTF. Here the CDR3 DNA reads TGTGCCAGCAGTTTGCGCCGTTTACCTGGGGCCAACGTCCTGACTTTC.

This clonotype was picked up many times. The J gene is TRBJ1-4, the V gene TRBV2; D not resolved. CDR1 and CDR2 (germline): SNHLY, FYNNEI. V was pared by 7 bases and J by 8 bases, with 5 bases between. The CDR3 is made up of 10 amino acids. The CDR3 DNA is TGTGCCAGCAAGGAAGAAAAACTGTTTTTT. This gives the protein CASKEEKLFF.

This clonotype has a count of ten or more. The chain carries TRBV5-1 and TRBJ2-7, with 10 bases fitting TRBD2. Germline V gene lookup returns CDR1 SGHRS and CDR2 YFSETQ. CDR3 length: 14 amino acids. Losses at the gene ends were 4 bases for V and 7 bases for J; bases not matched to a gene: 8. Here the CDR3 reads CASSPGLAPLEQYF. DNA for the CDR3: TGCGCCAGCAGCCCGGGACTAGCGCCATTAGAGCAGTACTTC. The whole variable domain, remainder taken from reference TRBV5-1 and TRBJ2-7, is KAGVTQTPRYLIKTRGQQVTLSCSPISGHRSVSWYQQTPGQGLQFLFEYFSETQRNKGNFPGRFSGRQFSNSRSEMNVSTLELGDSALYLCASSPGLAPLEQYFGPGTRLTVT.

Comment on this clonotype: It may be a read error: a sequence one base away is much more abundant. This chain joins TRBV20-1 and TRBJ2-1; TRBD2 matches at 9 bases. The CDR3 totals 13 residues. Germline loops: CDR1 DFQATT, CDR2 SNEGSKA (reference sequence). This CDR3 reads CSATSGLYNEQLF. The CDR3, as DNA: TGCAGTGCAACTAGCGGGCTCTACAATGAGCAGCTCTTC.